This is a list of T cell receptor beta chains from one sample in a study of T-cell reconstitution after alpha-beta-depleted transplantation in children. TCRdb ran MiXCR on the PCR reads and lists one entry per CDR3 protein. Of about 300,000 distinct CDR3 sequences detected, roughly a tenth appear once; the ten largest clones hold approximately 7%. This specimen consisted of PBMCs, obtained before TCRalphabeta/CD19-depleted stem cell transplant. These receptors were collected from a boy under three years old with acute myeloid leukemia, due to receive a stem cell transplant. Each CDR3 is given with its conserved first and last residue. Fields, in order: clone size, D gene, J gene, V gene, CDR3 protein, CDR3 DNA. A D gene is named only where the DNA matches it firmly. Not every row has a clone size; where given, it reads once, few, many or a size class.

>few|TRBD1|TRBJ2-2|TRBV15
CATSRDKPLWTGVGGELFF
TGTGCCACCAGCAGAGATAAGCCCCTTTGGACAGGGGTCGGCGGGGAGCTGTTTTTT
>-|-|TRBJ2-5|TRBV7-3
CASSLVKEETQYF
TGTGCCAGCAGCCTGGTCAAGGAAGAGACCCAGTACTTC
>many|TRBD1|TRBJ2-4|TRBV24-1
CATSDSRQGPGSAKNIQYF
TGTGCCACCAGTGATTCCCGACAGGGTCCCGGGTCCGCCAAAAACATTCAGTACTTC
>many|TRBD1|TRBJ2-7|TRBV7-9
CASSLGDRPLYEQYF
TGTGCCAGCAGCTTAGGGGACAGGCCCCTCTACGAGCAGTACTTC
>many|-|TRBJ2-1|TRBV5-8
CASSLVLRYNEQFF
TGTGCCAGCAGCCTGGTCCTGAGATACAATGAGCAGTTCTTC
>many|-|TRBJ1-5|TRBV4-1
CASSLTPLNQPQHF
TGCGCCAGCAGCTTGACTCCTCTCAATCAGCCCCAGCATTTT
>many|-|TRBJ1-5|TRBV28
CASSLEVSNQPQHF
TGTGCCAGCAGTTTGGAGGTTAGCAATCAGCCCCAGCATTTT
>many|TRBD1|TRBJ2-7|TRBV10-3
CATGTGGYEQYF
TGTGCCACCGGGACAGGGGGCTACGAGCAGTACTTC
>many|TRBD2|TRBJ2-1|TRBV10-3
CAISDASGVYNEQFF
TGTGCCATCAGTGACGCTAGCGGAGTATACAATGAGCAGTTCTTC
>-|-|TRBJ2-3|TRBV3-1
CATSQRVRSTDTQYF
TGTGCCACCAGCCAGAGGGTCCGGAGCACAGATACGCAGTATTTT
>many|-|TRBJ2-1|TRBV28
CASKAERLYNEQFF
TGTGCCAGCAAGGCGGAACGCCTATACAATGAGCAGTTCTTC
>many|-|TRBJ2-6|TRBV5-1
CASSSERNGANVLTF
TGCGCCAGCAGCAGTGAAAGGAATGGGGCCAACGTCCTGACTTTC
>many|-|TRBJ2-1|TRBV6-5
CASSYFPGNEQFF
TGTGCCAGCAGTTACTTTCCCGGGAATGAGCAGTTCTTC
>once|-|TRBJ2-5|TRBV5-4
CASSFLGAETQYF
TGTGCCAGCAGCTTTCTAGGGGCTGAGACCCAGTACTTC
>many|TRBD1|TRBJ2-5|TRBV3-1
CASSQGGQAQETQYF
TGTGCCAGCAGCCAAGGGGGACAGGCCCAAGAGACCCAGTACTTC
>-|-|TRBJ2-5|TRBV6-1
CASSEQGGWETQYF
TGTGCCAGCAGTGAACAGGGAGGTTGGGAGACCCAGTACTTC
>few|-|TRBJ2-1|TRBV11-2
CASSRMGPQGSYNEQFF
TGTGCCAGCAGCCGAATGGGACCACAGGGCTCCTACAATGAGCAGTTCTTC
>many|TRBD1|TRBJ2-3|TRBV28
CASSETGEATDTQYF
TGTGCCAGCAGTGAGACAGGGGAAGCGACAGATACGCAGTATTTT
>many|-|TRBJ2-5|TRBV7-3
CASSLTGGGKTQYF
TGTGCCAGCAGCTTAACGGGGGGTGGGAAGACCCAGTACTTC
>-|-|TRBJ2-3|TRBV2
CASSEHTDTQYF
TGTGCCAGCAGTGAACACACAGATACGCAGTATTTT
>many|-|TRBJ2-5|TRBV28
CASTRQDQETQYF
TGTGCCAGCACCCGACAGGACCAAGAGACCCAGTACTTC
>few|TRBD1|TRBJ1-2|TRBV29-1
CSVEGDRGLHGYTF
TGCAGCGTTGAAGGGGACAGGGGGCTGCATGGCTACACCTTC
>many|-|TRBJ2-2|TRBV12-3/TRBV12-4
CASSFRDSYTGELFF
TGTGCCAGCAGTTTCCGCGACTCGTACACCGGGGAGCTGTTTTTT
>many|-|TRBJ2-7|TRBV28
CASSLLFSYEQYF
TGTGCCAGCAGTTTATTGTTCTCCTACGAGCAGTACTTC
>-|TRBD1|TRBJ1-1|TRBV20-1
CSARKTGQMNTEAFF
TGCAGTGCTAGAAAAACGGGACAGATGAACACTGAAGCTTTCTTT
>many|-|TRBJ2-2|TRBV4-2
CASSQDTGELFF
TGTGCCAGCAGCCAAGATACCGGGGAGCTGTTTTTT
>many|-|TRBJ2-3|TRBV5-1
CASSLSGIADTQYF
TGCGCCAGCAGCTTGTCTGGAATCGCAGATACGCAGTATTTT
>few|-|TRBJ2-1|TRBV29-1
CSVDVGGGLDEQFF
TGCAGCGTTGATGTGGGAGGGGGTTTAGATGAGCAGTTCTTC
>many|-|TRBJ2-5|TRBV5-4
CASSLQRVQETQYF
TGTGCCAGCAGCTTGCAGCGGGTTCAAGAGACCCAGTACTTC
>many|-|TRBJ2-5|TRBV4-3
CASSQGGGEGETQYF
TGCGCCAGCAGCCAAGGAGGGGGGGAGGGGGAGACCCAGTACTTC
>many|-|TRBJ2-7|TRBV5-1
CASSLEGGFNYEQYF
TGCGCCAGCAGCTTGGAAGGGGGATTCAACTACGAGCAGTACTTC
>many|-|TRBJ2-7|TRBV29-1
CSVEAPRAGQTYEQYF
TGCAGCGTTGAGGCACCTAGGGCGGGACAGACGTACGAGCAGTACTTC
>many|-|TRBJ2-2|TRBV5-1
CASSLTPHRELFF
TGCGCCAGCAGCTTGACACCCCACCGGGAGCTGTTTTTT
>many|-|TRBJ2-1|TRBV29-1
CSAEEGNYNEQFF
TGCAGCGCCGAAGAGGGAAACTACAATGAGCAGTTCTTC
>many|-|TRBJ2-7|TRBV20-1
CSAPSDGNWPTYEQYF
TGCAGTGCGCCCTCGGACGGGAATTGGCCTACCTACGAGCAGTACTTC
>many|-|TRBJ2-7|TRBV5-1
CASSPPDLRNYEQYF
TGCGCCAGCAGCCCACCGGATTTACGGAATTACGAGCAGTACTTC
>few|TRBD1|TRBJ1-5|TRBV12-3/TRBV12-4
CASSLGDRGNQPQHF
TGTGCCAGCAGTTTAGGGGACAGGGGGAATCAGCCCCAGCATTTT
>many|-|TRBJ2-3|TRBV11-3
CASSLVGDGLTDTQYF
TGTGCCAGCAGCTTAGTCGGGGACGGTCTCACAGATACGCAGTATTTT
>many|-|TRBJ1-5|TRBV11-2
CASSPGANQPQHF
TGTGCCAGCAGCCCAGGGGCCAATCAGCCCCAGCATTTT
>many|TRBD1|TRBJ2-2|TRBV6-5
CASSNGGQGVSGELFF
TGTGCCAGCAGTAACGGGGGACAGGGGGTCTCCGGGGAGCTGTTTTTT
>few|-|TRBJ1-5|TRBV20-1
CSARGGSGSNQPQHF
TGCAGTGCTAGAGGAGGTAGCGGATCGAATCAGCCCCAGCATTTT
>many|TRBD1|TRBJ2-1|TRBV12-3/TRBV12-4
CASTGQGDYNEQFF
TGTGCCAGCACCGGACAGGGGGATTACAATGAGCAGTTCTTC
>many|TRBD2|TRBJ2-4|TRBV6-4
CASKRTGNLADIQYF
TGTGCCAGCAAACGGACCGGCAACCTAGCGGACATTCAGTACTTC
>many|-|TRBJ2-7|TRBV7-2
CASSLKDEQYF
TGTGCCAGCAGCTTAAAGGACGAGCAGTACTTC
>many|TRBD1|TRBJ2-7|TRBV20-1
CSAGGQGGLYEQYF
TGCAGTGCTGGGGGACAGGGGGGTTTGTACGAGCAGTACTTC
>many|-|TRBJ1-1|TRBV6-5
CASSYSIPSGADTEAFF
TGTGCCAGCAGTTACTCGATCCCCTCAGGGGCTGACACTGAAGCTTTCTTT
>many|TRBD2|TRBJ2-3|TRBV9
CASSASGSPPDTQYF
TGTGCCAGCAGCGCTAGCGGGAGTCCCCCAGATACGCAGTATTTT
>-|-|TRBJ2-1|TRBV6-5
CASSYLGGVDEQFF
TGTGCCAGCAGTTACCTAGGAGGAGTCGATGAGCAGTTCTTC
>few|-|TRBJ2-7|TRBV12-3/TRBV12-4
CASSPVVRGEQYF
TGTGCCAGCAGCCCCGTGGTACGGGGAGAGCAGTACTTC
>many|TRBD1|TRBJ2-3|TRBV9
CASSPRQGATNTQYF
TGTGCCAGCAGCCCTCGACAGGGGGCGACGAATACGCAGTATTTT
>many|TRBD1|TRBJ1-3|TRBV5-1
CASSRTGTFNGAGNTIYF
TGCGCCAGCAGCCGGACAGGAACTTTCAATGGCGCTGGAAACACCATATATTTT
>many|-|TRBJ2-4|TRBV5-5
CASSLSAVAKNIQYF
TGTGCCAGCAGCTTGTCTGCGGTAGCCAAAAACATTCAGTACTTC
>many|-|TRBJ2-2|TRBV5-1
CASSLGILNTGELFF
TGCGCCAGCAGCTTGGGGATCTTAAACACCGGGGAGCTGTTTTTT
>many|-|TRBJ2-4|TRBV5-1
CASSSGQPLAKNIQYF
TGCGCCAGCAGCTCCGGACAGCCTCTAGCCAAAAACATTCAGTACTTC